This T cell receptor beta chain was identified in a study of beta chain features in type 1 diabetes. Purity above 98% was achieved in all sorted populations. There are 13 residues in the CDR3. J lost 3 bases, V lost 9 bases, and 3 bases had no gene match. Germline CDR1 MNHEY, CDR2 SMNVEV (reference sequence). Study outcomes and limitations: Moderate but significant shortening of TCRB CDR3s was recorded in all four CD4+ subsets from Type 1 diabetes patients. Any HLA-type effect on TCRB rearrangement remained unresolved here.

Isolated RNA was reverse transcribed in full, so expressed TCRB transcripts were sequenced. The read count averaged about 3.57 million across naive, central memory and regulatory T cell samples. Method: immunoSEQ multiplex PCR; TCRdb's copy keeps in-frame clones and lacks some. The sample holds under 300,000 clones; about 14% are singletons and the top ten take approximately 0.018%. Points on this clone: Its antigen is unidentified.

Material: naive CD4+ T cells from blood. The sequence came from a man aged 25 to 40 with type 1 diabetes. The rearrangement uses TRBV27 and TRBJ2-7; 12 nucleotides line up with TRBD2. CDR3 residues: CARLGLAGYEQYF. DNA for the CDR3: TGTGCCAGATTGGGACTAGCGGGCTACGAGCAGTACTTC.